The rows below give T cell receptor beta chains drawn from one sample of a study of T-cell reconstitution after alpha-beta-depleted transplantation in children. TCRdb itself ran the PCR reads through MiXCR, one entry per CDR3 protein. Counted here are hundreds of thousands of distinct CDR3 sequences, 10% to 13% occurring once; the ten biggest clones make up less than 4.5%. Here the sequenced sample was PBMCs from the stem cell graft donor, taken from the stem cell graft. Source of these receptors: a human donor who donated a stem cell graft to a child with acute myeloid leukemia. Both conserved end residues are part of each CDR3. A D gene is named only where the DNA matches it firmly. Size values are once, few and many counts, or a class for expanded clones, and some rows have none.

CDR3 DNA: TGTGCCAGCAGCCCAACCGCAGGGTACACAGATACGCAGTATTTT
CDR3 protein: CASSPTAGYTDTQYF
D gene: NA
clone size: NA
V gene: TRBV7-3
J gene: TRBJ2-3

CDR3 DNA: TGTGCCACCAGTGACTTTCGGACGCGGGGCTACACCTTC
CDR3 protein: CATSDFRTRGYTF
D gene: NA
clone size: NA
V gene: TRBV24-1
J gene: TRBJ1-2

CDR3 DNA: TGTGCCAGCAGTTACGGTGGTAGCGGGAGGGCAGGGGCCACAGATACGCAGTATTTT
CDR3 protein: CASSYGGSGRAGATDTQYF
D gene: TRBD2
clone size: few
V gene: TRBV6-5
J gene: TRBJ2-3

CDR3 DNA: TGTGCCAGCAGTGGGGGCAGGGGACCCCCCTCCTACAATGAGCAGTTCTTC
CDR3 protein: CASSGGRGPPSYNEQFF
D gene: NA
clone size: few
V gene: TRBV9
J gene: TRBJ2-1

CDR3 DNA: TGTGCCAGCAGACGCCAAGGCCGGACCCCGGAAGCTTTCTTT
CDR3 protein: CASRRQGRTPEAFF
D gene: NA
clone size: NA
V gene: TRBV6-5
J gene: TRBJ1-1

CDR3 DNA: TGCAGCCTAATGATGGGCGATATGACCCAGTACTTC
CDR3 protein: CSLMMGDMTQYF
D gene: NA
clone size: NA
V gene: TRBV29-1
J gene: TRBJ2-5

CDR3 DNA: TGTGCCAGCAGCTTAGGGGGACAGACTAATGAAAAACTGTTTTTT
CDR3 protein: CASSLGGQTNEKLFF
D gene: TRBD1
clone size: few
V gene: TRBV7-2
J gene: TRBJ1-4

CDR3 DNA: TGTGCCAGCAGTGGGGAGGGAGAGAATGGCTACACCTTC
CDR3 protein: CASSGEGENGYTF
D gene: NA
clone size: few
V gene: TRBV27
J gene: TRBJ1-2

CDR3 DNA: TGTGCCAGCAGCTTTTACAGAGCGGGAGCCGGGGAGCTGTTTTTT
CDR3 protein: CASSFYRAGAGELFF
D gene: TRBD2
clone size: NA
V gene: TRBV7-8
J gene: TRBJ2-2

CDR3 DNA: TGTGCCAGCAGCTTTATGGGCTATTTAGGCGGGGAGCTGTTTTTT
CDR3 protein: CASSFMGYLGGELFF
D gene: NA
clone size: NA
V gene: TRBV7-2
J gene: TRBJ2-2

CDR3 DNA: TGCGCCAGCAGCTTGAACAGGGGGAACATTCAGTACTTC
CDR3 protein: CASSLNRGNIQYF
D gene: TRBD1
clone size: NA
V gene: TRBV5-1
J gene: TRBJ2-4

CDR3 DNA: TGTGCCAGCAGTTACCGGGGACTAGCGGGAGGGGCCTACGAGCAGTACTTC
CDR3 protein: CASSYRGLAGGAYEQYF
D gene: TRBD2
clone size: many
V gene: TRBV6-5
J gene: TRBJ2-7

CDR3 DNA: TGTGCCAGCAGTTACCGGACAGGGGGCTCCTATGGCTACACCTTC
CDR3 protein: CASSYRTGGSYGYTF
D gene: TRBD1
clone size: NA
V gene: TRBV6-2/TRBV6-3
J gene: TRBJ1-2

CDR3 DNA: TGTGCCAGCACCCCCTCCGAGGCGAGAAGCTATGGCTACACCTTC
CDR3 protein: CASTPSEARSYGYTF
D gene: NA
clone size: many
V gene: TRBV28
J gene: TRBJ1-2

CDR3 DNA: TGTGCCAGCAGTTTCGACAGGGGGCAGGTCACCGGGGAGCTGTTTTTT
CDR3 protein: CASSFDRGQVTGELFF
D gene: TRBD1
clone size: NA
V gene: TRBV12-3/TRBV12-4
J gene: TRBJ2-2

CDR3 DNA: TGCAGTGCTAGAACGGGTGAAAAACTGTTTTTT
CDR3 protein: CSARTGEKLFF
D gene: NA
clone size: NA
V gene: TRBV20-1
J gene: TRBJ1-4

CDR3 DNA: TGTGCCACCCGGGCTGGGGGAGATACCGGGGAGCTGTTTTTT
CDR3 protein: CATRAGGDTGELFF
D gene: NA
clone size: many
V gene: TRBV2
J gene: TRBJ2-2

CDR3 DNA: TGCGCCAGCAGCTTGTACTCCGCAACTAATGAAAAACTGTTTTTT
CDR3 protein: CASSLYSATNEKLFF
D gene: NA
clone size: NA
V gene: TRBV5-1
J gene: TRBJ1-4

CDR3 DNA: TGCGCCAGCAGCTTTCAGGACAGGGAGCCAGATACGCAGTATTTT
CDR3 protein: CASSFQDREPDTQYF
D gene: TRBD1
clone size: few
V gene: TRBV5-1
J gene: TRBJ2-3

CDR3 DNA: TGCAGTGCTAGAGATTGGGGAACTAGCGGGAGGTCCGGGGAGCTGTTTTTT
CDR3 protein: CSARDWGTSGRSGELFF
D gene: TRBD2
clone size: NA
V gene: TRBV20-1
J gene: TRBJ2-2

CDR3 DNA: TGTGCCAGCAGTTTAGGGGCGGGAGCACCTAGGGGCGAGCAGTACTTC
CDR3 protein: CASSLGAGAPRGEQYF
D gene: TRBD2
clone size: NA
V gene: TRBV12-3/TRBV12-4
J gene: TRBJ2-7

CDR3 DNA: TGTGCCAGCACCTACGGTGGGGGACAGGGTAAACAGCCCCAGCATTTT
CDR3 protein: CASTYGGGQGKQPQHF
D gene: TRBD1
clone size: few
V gene: TRBV28
J gene: TRBJ1-5

CDR3 DNA: TGTGCCAGCAGCGCTTACGGGGGAAACAATGAGCAGTTCTTC
CDR3 protein: CASSAYGGNNEQFF
D gene: NA
clone size: NA
V gene: TRBV7-2
J gene: TRBJ2-1

CDR3 DNA: TGTGCCAGCAGACGGGGACAGGGGTTAGCCAAAAACATTCAGTACTTC
CDR3 protein: CASRRGQGLAKNIQYF
D gene: NA
clone size: many
V gene: TRBV21-1
J gene: TRBJ2-4

CDR3 DNA: TGTGCCAGCAGCTTATACGAACCCGCCAAAAACATTCAGTACTTC
CDR3 protein: CASSLYEPAKNIQYF
D gene: NA
clone size: many
V gene: TRBV11-2
J gene: TRBJ2-4

CDR3 DNA: TGTGCCAGCAGCCAAGATCGCAGGGGCAACTATGGCTACACCTTC
CDR3 protein: CASSQDRRGNYGYTF
D gene: NA
clone size: NA
V gene: TRBV3-1
J gene: TRBJ1-2

CDR3 DNA: TGTGCCAGCAGCTTAATCCGGGAGGGGCAGTATTTT
CDR3 protein: CASSLIREGQYF
D gene: TRBD2
clone size: NA
V gene: TRBV11-2
J gene: TRBJ2-3

CDR3 DNA: TGTGCCAGCAGTCTCCGACAAGCGTCCCAGCATTTT
CDR3 protein: CASSLRQASQHF
D gene: NA
clone size: NA
V gene: TRBV12-3/TRBV12-4
J gene: TRBJ1-5

CDR3 DNA: TGTGCCAGCAGCCCACTAGCGGGAGGTCCTCAAGAGACCCAGTACTTC
CDR3 protein: CASSPLAGGPQETQYF
D gene: TRBD2
clone size: NA
V gene: TRBV7-9
J gene: TRBJ2-5

CDR3 DNA: TGTGCCTGGGAAGGGGCTAACGAGCAGTTCTTC
CDR3 protein: CAWEGANEQFF
D gene: NA
clone size: few
V gene: TRBV30
J gene: TRBJ2-1

CDR3 DNA: TGCAGTGCTAGCTCCGGGACAGGGTATGAGACCCAGTACTTC
CDR3 protein: CSASSGTGYETQYF
D gene: TRBD1
clone size: many
V gene: TRBV20-1
J gene: TRBJ2-5

CDR3 DNA: TGTGCCAGCAGCAAAGTTGATAGGGGGGTGAATAGCAATCAGCCCCAGCATTTT
CDR3 protein: CASSKVDRGVNSNQPQHF
D gene: NA
clone size: few
V gene: TRBV21-1
J gene: TRBJ1-5

CDR3 DNA: TGCAGTGCTAGAGACGGCGACAGCGCCGGGGATACGCAGTATTTT
CDR3 protein: CSARDGDSAGDTQYF
D gene: NA
clone size: few
V gene: TRBV20-1
J gene: TRBJ2-3

CDR3 DNA: TGCAGCGTTGTGGACAGGGGGCAAGAGACCCAGTACTTC
CDR3 protein: CSVVDRGQETQYF
D gene: TRBD1
clone size: many
V gene: TRBV29-1
J gene: TRBJ2-5

CDR3 DNA: TGCGCCAGCAGCACCCCCGGACAGTACAATGAGCAGTTCTTC
CDR3 protein: CASSTPGQYNEQFF
D gene: NA
clone size: few
V gene: TRBV5-1
J gene: TRBJ2-1

CDR3 DNA: TGTGCCAGCAGCTTCGGGGAAGTTTTTTACAATGAGCAGTTCTTC
CDR3 protein: CASSFGEVFYNEQFF
D gene: NA
clone size: NA
V gene: TRBV7-2
J gene: TRBJ2-1

CDR3 DNA: TGTGCCAGCAGCTTATATGGGCAGATCGATGAGCAGTTCTTC
CDR3 protein: CASSLYGQIDEQFF
D gene: NA
clone size: many
V gene: TRBV7-6
J gene: TRBJ2-1

CDR3 DNA: TGTGCCAGCAGCCAGGGACTAGCCCTCTCCTACAATGAGCAGTTCTTC
CDR3 protein: CASSQGLALSYNEQFF
D gene: TRBD2
clone size: NA
V gene: TRBV5-5
J gene: TRBJ2-1

CDR3 DNA: TGCGCCAGCGCGGACCCTCGGACAGGGAAGCCGGCGGCGAACACTGAAGCTTTCTTT
CDR3 protein: CASADPRTGKPAANTEAFF
D gene: TRBD1
clone size: NA
V gene: TRBV5-1
J gene: TRBJ1-1

CDR3 DNA: TGTGCCAGCAGTTTAAACGGGAGTCCCAATGAGCAGTTCTTC
CDR3 protein: CASSLNGSPNEQFF
D gene: NA
clone size: NA
V gene: TRBV27
J gene: TRBJ2-1

CDR3 DNA: TGCAGTGCTAGAGATTTCGCAAATAGCAATCAGCCCCAGCATTTT
CDR3 protein: CSARDFANSNQPQHF
D gene: NA
clone size: NA
V gene: TRBV20-1
J gene: TRBJ1-5

CDR3 DNA: TGTGCCAGCAGCCCCTCTGCTGAAGCTTTCTTT
CDR3 protein: CASSPSAEAFF
D gene: NA
clone size: many
V gene: TRBV12-3/TRBV12-4
J gene: TRBJ1-1

CDR3 DNA: TGTGCCAGCAGCGTAGGAGGCGGGGGGGATTACAATGAGCAGTTCTTC
CDR3 protein: CASSVGGGGDYNEQFF
D gene: TRBD2
clone size: few
V gene: TRBV9
J gene: TRBJ2-1

CDR3 DNA: TGTGCCAGCAGCCAAGAACAGGGGGCTCGGGATGAGCAGTTCTTC
CDR3 protein: CASSQEQGARDEQFF
D gene: TRBD1
clone size: NA
V gene: TRBV4-2
J gene: TRBJ2-1

CDR3 DNA: TGCGCCAGCAGCCCCAAAGGCCGGAGCTGGTTCTATGGCTACACCTTC
CDR3 protein: CASSPKGRSWFYGYTF
D gene: NA
clone size: NA
V gene: TRBV4-3
J gene: TRBJ1-2

CDR3 DNA: TGTGCCTGGAGTGTACGACAGCAAGAGACCCAGTACTTC
CDR3 protein: CAWSVRQQETQYF
D gene: NA
clone size: few
V gene: TRBV30
J gene: TRBJ2-5

CDR3 DNA: TGTGCCAGCAGTTACACCCGACAGGGGGGAATCAATCAGCCCCAGCATTTT
CDR3 protein: CASSYTRQGGINQPQHF
D gene: TRBD1
clone size: NA
V gene: TRBV6-5
J gene: TRBJ1-5

CDR3 DNA: TGTGCCAGCAGCCAAGATTTTCGGAGCGGGAGACACTACAATGAGCAGTTCTTC
CDR3 protein: CASSQDFRSGRHYNEQFF
D gene: TRBD2
clone size: NA
V gene: TRBV3-1
J gene: TRBJ2-1

CDR3 DNA: TGTGCCAGCTCACCAACTAGGGGACGGCGAGATGAGCAGTTCTTC
CDR3 protein: CASSPTRGRRDEQFF
D gene: NA
clone size: few
V gene: TRBV18
J gene: TRBJ2-1

CDR3 DNA: TGTGCCAGCAGTTTAGAAAGCGCATCCTACAATGAGCAGTTCTTC
CDR3 protein: CASSLESASYNEQFF
D gene: NA
clone size: many
V gene: TRBV12-3/TRBV12-4
J gene: TRBJ2-1

CDR3 DNA: TGTGCCAGCAGTCACGACGGCTCTGGGGCCAACGTCCTGACTTTC
CDR3 protein: CASSHDGSGANVLTF
D gene: NA
clone size: NA
V gene: TRBV6-2/TRBV6-3
J gene: TRBJ2-6